A single sample is the source of the 27 T cell receptor beta chains below, sequenced in a study of CD8+CD57+ T cells in acquired aplastic anemia. Profiles of TCR beta VDJ and CDR3 were generated from a genomic DNA template. TCRdb itself ran the reads through MiXCR, one entry per CDR3 protein. The sample shows around 140,000 distinct CDR3 sequences, roughly 40% of them seen only once. Sequenced material: sorted CD4+, CD8+, or CD8+CD57+ T cells (not recorded which) from PBMCs. The receptors were sampled from a human donor in good health, serving as a control.

There are many counts of this clonotype. The V gene is TRBV29-1, the J gene TRBJ1-2, with D tentatively TRBD1 (5 bases). The V gene lost 4 bases and the J gene lost 4 bases, with 13 bases spanning the gap. Germline CDR1 is SQVTM and CDR2 is ANQGSEA. This CDR3 comprises 13 residues. The CDR3: CSVGPRESYGYTF. The CDR3 DNA sequence: TGCAGCGTTGGTCCCAGGGAGAGCTATGGCTACACCTTC.

The genes are TRBV20-1 and TRBJ2-5, with 10 bases fitting TRBD2. Germline V lookup: CDR1 DFQATT, CDR2 SNEGSKA (reference sequence). V dropped 3 bases and J dropped 4; count of bases not matched to a gene: 14. CDR3 size: 17 residues. The CDR3 region is CSARRARPASGRETQYF. DNA for the CDR3: TGCAGTGCTAGGAGAGCTCGTCCGGCTAGCGGGAGAGAGACCCAGTACTTC.

This clonotype was seen at least ten times. This chain connects TRBV7-9 to TRBJ1-6, with D possibly matching TRBD1 (5 bases). Trimming took 1 base from V and 2 from J, leaving 6 bases between them. CDR3 length equals 15 residues. CDR1 and CDR2 from the germline V gene are SEHNR and FQNEAQ (reference sequence). CDR3 loop: CASSLGGAYNSPLHF. CDR3 nucleotide sequence: TGTGCCAGCAGCTTAGGGGGCGCCTATAATTCACCCCTCCACTTT.

This clonotype was picked up a small number of times. This chain connects TRBV15 to TRBJ2-7; D is perhaps TRBD1 (6 bases). Germline V lookup: CDR1 LNHNV, CDR2 YYDKDF (reference sequence). V was trimmed by 0 bases and J by 4 bases, leaving 13 bases between them. The CDR3 length is 15 residues. The CDR3 DNA follows: TGTGCCACCAGCAGAGATAGGGGTCAGGGGTACGAGCAGTACTTC. Its protein product is CATSRDRGQGYEQYF.

This clonotype was picked up many times. V is TRBV20-1 and J is TRBJ2-5, with 9 bases fitting TRBD2. Germline V gene data show CDR1 as DFQATT and CDR2 as SNEGSKA (reference sequence). This CDR3 spans 17 amino acids. The trim removed 0 bases at V and 4 bases at J, leaving 12 bases unmatched. The CDR3 here is CSARDRVSGSLRETQYF. The CDR3 coding sequence is TGCAGTGCTAGAGATCGGGTTAGCGGGAGTTTAAGAGAGACCCAGTACTTC.

The sample holds many counts of this clonotype. The chain carries TRBV6-1 and TRBJ2-5, with 13 bases fitting TRBD2. The CDR3 runs 16 residues. Trimming at V came to 6 bases and at J to 5 bases, leaving 9 bases not matched to a gene. Per the germline V gene, CDR1 is MNHNS and CDR2 is SASEGT. CDR3 DNA sequence: TGTGCCAGCAGGACCTTTGGGACTAGCGGGACGGAGACCCAGTACTTC. Translation gives CASRTFGTSGTETQYF.

J is TRBJ2-7 and V is TRBV29-1, with D unclear. With 6 bases removed from V and 4 bases from J, the gap between germline ends came to 4 bases. CDR1 SQVTM and CDR2 ANQGSEA come from the germline V gene. The CDR3 consists of 9 residues. The CDR3 DNA is TGCAGCGTCCCATACGAGCAGTACTTC. Protein: CSVPYEQYF.

The chain couples TRBV11-1 to TRBJ2-7, with D possibly TRBD1 on 6 matching bases. This CDR3 has 16 residues. V was trimmed by 5 bases and J by 1 base, leaving 18 bases between them. Germline V gives CDR1 SGHAT, CDR2 FQDESV (reference sequence). The CDR3 spells CASSGPRQVSSYEQYF. Written as DNA, the CDR3 is TGTGCCAGCAGCGGCCCACGACAGGTCTCGTCCTACGAGCAGTACTTC. The whole variable domain, filled in from reference TRBV11-1 and TRBJ2-7, reads EAEVAQSPRYKITEKSQAVAFWCDPISGHATLYWYRQILGQGPELLVQFQDESVVDDSQLPKDRFSAERLKGVDSTLKIQPAELGDSAMYLCASSGPRQVSSYEQYFGPGTRLTVT.

V usage is TRBV20-1 and J usage is TRBJ2-7; no firm D call. The V gene's germline CDR1 is DFQATT and CDR2 SNEGSKA (reference sequence). The CDR3 covers 13 residues. The V end lost 4 bases, the J end lost 3 bases, and 13 bases lay between the germline ends. CDR3 protein: CSATDRASYEQYV. CDR3 nucleotide sequence: TGCAGTGCTACCGATCGGGCTAGCTACGAGCAGTACGTC.

This clonotype came up many times. V usage is TRBV20-1 and J usage is TRBJ1-1; no reliable D call. The CDR3 is made up of 13 amino acids. Trimming pared 5 bases from V and 1 base from J, leaving 11 bases between. Germline V lookup: CDR1 DFQATT, CDR2 SNEGSKA (reference sequence). The CDR3 DNA follows: TGCAGTGCTCGGACGGACCCGAACACTGAAGCTTTCTTT. Translated: CSARTDPNTEAFF.

This clonotype has a count of ten or more. This chain links TRBV10-3 with TRBJ2-1, with D perhaps given as TRBD1 or TRBD2 (6 bases each). Trimming left V 4 bases short and J 7 bases short, with 14 bases between. CDR1 is ENHRY, CDR2 SYGVKD, per germline. This CDR3 has 14 amino acids. CDR3 DNA: TGTGCCATCAGTGCGGGGGCCGACGTTAATGAGCAGTTCTTC. Protein: CAISAGADVNEQFF.

This clonotype was seen many times. The chain combines TRBV5-1 with TRBJ2-5, with no clear D. The germline V gene has CDR1 SGHRS and CDR2 YFSETQ. The V end was cut by 4 bases, the J end by 1 base, with 5 bases between. The CDR3 extends over 12 amino acids. CDR3 DNA sequence: TGCGCCAGCAGCACGGGCCAAGAGACCCAGTACTTC. Residues: CASSTGQETQYF.

The chain couples TRBV20-1 to TRBJ1-2; 7 bases match TRBD1. The CDR3 runs to 13 residues. Germline V lookup: CDR1 DFQATT, CDR2 SNEGSKA (reference sequence). V was clipped by 6 bases and J by 12 bases; unmatched bases: 16. DNA for the CDR3: TGCAGTGCCGGCCCAGACAGGGAGGCAGGAAACACCTTC. It encodes CSAGPDREAGNTF.

The table lists this clonotype with many counts. The chain uses TRBV20-1 and TRBJ2-7; D gene ambiguous. V lost 0 bases and J lost 4, with 7 bases in between. The CDR3 has 12 amino acids. Germline loops: CDR1 DFQATT, CDR2 SNEGSKA (reference sequence). CDR3: CSARDRRYEQYF. In DNA form, the CDR3 reads TGCAGTGCTAGAGATCGGCGGTACGAGCAGTACTTC.

On this clonotype: A much larger clonotype is one base distant, so this may be a read error. J is TRBJ2-5 and V is TRBV5-4; D possibly matches TRBD1 or TRBD2 (6 bases each). The germline gives CDR1 SGHNT, CDR2 YYREEE (reference sequence). This CDR3 comprises 13 residues. V was clipped by 6 bases and J by 5 bases, with 14 bases between them. The CDR3 DNA reads as TGTGCCAGCACCCACGGGGGCGAGGAGACCCAGTACTTC. It codes for CASTHGGEETQYF.

This clonotype was seen repeatedly, ten times or more. This chain connects TRBV29-1 to TRBJ2-5, with D perhaps assigned TRBD1 or TRBD2 (5 bases each). This CDR3 has 11 residues. Trimming took off 6 bases at V and 4 bases at J, with 9 bases between the two ends. CDR1 and CDR2 (germline): SQVTM, ANQGSEA. The CDR3 loop is CSVGPTETQYF. The CDR3 region has the DNA TGCAGCGTGGGACCCACAGAGACCCAGTACTTC.

With regard to this clonotype: This could be a read error, since a much larger clone is one nucleotide away. The J gene is TRBJ1-1, the V gene TRBV14; perhaps TRBD1 as D (5 bases). Germline V gives CDR1 SGHDN, CDR2 FVKESK. The CDR3 runs 15 residues. The CDR3 loop reads CATHHLDRPNIEAFF. The CDR3, as DNA: TGTGCCACCCACCATCTTGACAGACCCAACATTGAAGCTTTCTTT.

This clonotype occurred many times. V is TRBV29-1 and J is TRBJ1-1; no firm D call. Germline CDR1 and CDR2: SQVTM and ANQGSEA. The CDR3 extends over 12 amino acids. The V end was cut by 4 bases, the J end by 1 base, with 7 bases between. The CDR3 here is CSVGAGNTEAFF. CDR3 nucleotide sequence: TGCAGCGTTGGGGCTGGGAACACTGAAGCTTTCTTT. The full variable domain, rest sourced from reference TRBV29-1 and TRBJ1-1, is SAVISQKPSRDICQRGTSLTIQCQVDSQVTMMFWYRQQPGQSLTLIATANQGSEATYESGFVIDKFPISRPNLTFSTLTVSNMSPEDSSIYLCSVGAGNTEAFFGQGTRLTVV.

V is TRBV20-1 and J is TRBJ2-2; D is undetermined. V lost 5 bases, J lost 4 bases, and 5 bases lay in between. The V gene's germline CDR1 is DFQATT and CDR2 SNEGSKA (reference sequence). The CDR3 loop spans 11 amino acids. As DNA, the CDR3 is TGCAGTGCTGTTACCACCGGGGAGCTGTTTTTT. This gives the protein CSAVTTGELFF.

This clonotype was picked up many times. This sequence joins TRBV20-1 and TRBJ2-5; D possibly uses TRBD1 or TRBD2 (5 bases each). The germline V gene has CDR1 DFQATT and CDR2 SNEGSKA (reference sequence). The CDR3 contains 12 residues. V was clipped by 3 bases and J by 4 bases, with 9 bases between them. DNA of the CDR3: TGCAGTGCTAGGAGGGGTCCAGAGACCCAGTACTTC. Its translation is CSARRGPETQYF.

This clonotype was detected many times. This chain uses TRBV10-3 with TRBJ1-1, with 9 nucleotides matching TRBD1. V shed 4 bases, J shed 4 bases, and the junction held 10 bases outside the gene matches. Germline V lookup: CDR1 ENHRY, CDR2 SYGVKD. The CDR3 has 16 residues. CDR3 loop: CAISGSQGQGGTEAFF. CDR3 in DNA: TGTGCCATCAGTGGAAGCCAGGGACAGGGAGGCACTGAAGCTTTCTTT.

The J gene is TRBJ2-2, the V gene TRBV29-1; D is uncertain. V lost 5 bases and J lost 3, with 7 bases in between. The CDR3 contains 12 residues. CDR1 is SQVTM, CDR2 ANQGSEA, per germline. CDR3 in amino acids: CSVWRYTGELFF. Written as DNA, the CDR3 is TGCAGCGTTTGGCGATACACCGGGGAGCTGTTTTTT.

This clonotype was counted at least ten times. The limits of the CDR3 on the DNA are not certain, so only TCRdb's listed CDR3 is given. The genes are TRBV6-6 and TRBJ1-1; the table's D call TRBD1 went unverified against the DNA. Inclusive of both ends, the CDR3 amounts to 15 amino acids. Germline-derived CDR1 and CDR2 are MNHNY and SVGAGI (reference sequence). CDR3 in amino acids: CASSSSDRENTEAFF.

This clonotype was seen at least ten times. V and J are TRBV10-2 and TRBJ1-4; no firm D call. This CDR3 spans 12 amino acids. CDR1 and CDR2 from the germline V gene are WSHSY and SAAADI. V shed 2 bases and J shed 8 bases, with 6 bases lying between them. The CDR3 sequence: CASSEIGEKLFF. CDR3 coding DNA: TGCGCCAGCAGTGAGATCGGCGAAAAACTGTTTTTT.

This clonotype appeared a few times. The V call is TRBV7-2, the J call TRBJ2-4; TRBD2 agrees at 7 bases. CDR3 length: 14 residues. With 0 bases clipped from V and 9 bases from J, the junction kept 5 bases outside the gene matches. Germline lookup yields CDR1 SGHTA and CDR2 FQGNSA. This CDR3 is CASSLADERGIQYF. The CDR3 coding sequence is TGTGCCAGCAGCTTAGCCGATGAGCGGGGCATTCAGTACTTC. Combining the CDR3 with reference TRBV7-2 and TRBJ2-4 gives the whole variable domain GAGVSQSPSNKVTEKGKDVELRCDPISGHTALYWYRQSLGQGLEFLIYFQGNSAPDKSGLPSDRFSAERTGGSVSTLTIQRTQQEDSAVYLCASSLADERGIQYFGAGTRLSVL.

For the CDR3, the DNA is TGCAGTGCTAGCGAAGTGGGCAGTTATCAGCCCCAGCATTTT. Its translation is CSASEVGSYQPQHF. This chain uses TRBV20-1 with TRBJ1-5; no definite D call. The CDR3 sequence is 14 residues long. The V gene lost 3 bases and the J gene lost 5 bases, with 14 bases spanning the gap. Germline CDR1 and CDR2: DFQATT and SNEGSKA (reference sequence).

This clonotype was observed many times. The CDR3 protein is CSAKPGRQNQPQHF. CDR3 in DNA: TGCAGTGCTAAGCCCGGACGGCAGAATCAGCCCCAGCATTTT. The rearrangement joins TRBV20-1 to TRBJ1-5; D is unclear. V was trimmed by 4 bases and J by 4 bases, leaving 14 bases between them. The CDR3 runs 14 residues. Per germline, CDR1 DFQATT and CDR2 SNEGSKA (reference sequence).